This entry lists 8 T cell receptor beta chains sequenced from one sample in a study of CD8+ T cells in alopecia areata. RNA was isolated and reverse transcribed to cDNA, the sequencing template. Some clones are missing from TCRdb's copy, which holds only in-frame ones; the method was immunoSEQ multiplex PCR. The repertoire holds about 180,000 clones, approximately 59% seen once, with roughly 14% in the top ten. Material: CD4+ T cells sorted from blood, obtained at week 0. Every receptor here comes from a human donor with alopecia areata.

Many counts were recorded for this clone. The chain couples TRBV11-2 to TRBJ2-7; D remains unclear. The V end was cut by 5 bases, the J end by 2 bases, with 16 bases between. This CDR3 has 15 residues. CDR1 and CDR2 (germline): SGHAT, FQNNGV. CDR3 DNA sequence: TGTGCCAGCAGCCTCGTTATCGGGTCGGCCTACGAGCAGTACTTC. Translating gives CASSLVIGSAYEQYF.

This rearrangement joins TRBV29-1 to TRBJ2-7, with D maybe TRBD2 (5 bases). This CDR3 spans 11 amino acids. CDR1 and CDR2 (germline): SQVTM, ANQGSEA. V gave up 7 bases and J gave up 6 bases, with 13 bases separating them. This CDR3 reads CSAAGSTEQYF. CDR3 nucleotides: TGCAGCGCGGCTGGGAGTACCGAGCAGTACTTC.

The chain joins TRBV29-1 to TRBJ2-3; tentatively, D is TRBD1 (6 bases). Germline lookup yields CDR1 SQVTM and CDR2 ANQGSEA. The CDR3 extends over 13 amino acids. The V end lost 7 bases, the J end lost 4 bases, and 15 bases lay between the germline ends. DNA of the CDR3: TGCAGCGCCCACGACAGGACAGCAGATACGCAGTATTTT. Its protein is CSAHDRTADTQYF.

This clone was counted a few times. The rearrangement joins TRBV4-1 to TRBJ2-7; D may be TRBD2 (6 bases). V was shortened by 1 base and J by 7 bases, with 23 bases between the two germline ends. The CDR3 consists of 17 residues. In germline, CDR1 is MGHRA, CDR2 YSYEKL. The CDR3 bases are TGCGCCAGCAGCCAAGGGGAGGAGGGGACCTCGACGGGGGAGCAGTACTTC. It codes for CASSQGEEGTSTGEQYF.

The rearrangement joins TRBV29-1 to TRBJ2-1; TRBD2 matches at 7 bases. The V gene's germline CDR1 is SQVTM and CDR2 ANQGSEA. V was clipped by 4 bases and J by 7 bases; unmatched bases: 10. This CDR3 has 14 residues. Here the CDR3 reads CSVGPGRVENEQFF. The CDR3 DNA sequence: TGCAGCGTTGGTCCGGGGAGGGTTGAGAATGAGCAGTTCTTC.

The chain couples TRBV7-9 to TRBJ2-2; TRBD1 might be the D (5 bases). The CDR3 has 13 residues. Trimming cost V 6 bases and J 1 base, with 6 bases left between them. Germline V gene data show CDR1 as SEHNR and CDR2 as FQNEAQ (reference sequence). The CDR3 is CASRTENTGELFF. The CDR3 DNA follows: TGTGCCAGCAGGACAGAGAACACCGGGGAGCTGTTTTTT.

The chain joins TRBV6-5 to TRBJ1-2, with D unclear. The V gene's germline CDR1 is MNHEY and CDR2 SVGAGI. Trimming cost V 7 bases and J 4 bases, with 13 bases left between them. The CDR3 totals 13 residues. CDR3 in DNA: TGTGCCAGCACAAGGGATCCGAGCTATGGCTACACCTTC. Its translation: CASTRDPSYGYTF.

This clone was seen only a few times. This chain links TRBV19 with TRBJ2-2, with 9 bases fitting TRBD1. Germline V CDR1 and CDR2: LNHDA, SQIVND (reference sequence). CDR3 size: 16 residues. With 4 bases clipped from V and 6 bases from J, the junction kept 9 bases outside the gene matches. The DNA for the CDR3 is TGTGCCAGTAGTACCGGGACAGGGATCAGGTCCGGGGAGCTGTTTTTT. This codes for CASSTGTGIRSGELFF.